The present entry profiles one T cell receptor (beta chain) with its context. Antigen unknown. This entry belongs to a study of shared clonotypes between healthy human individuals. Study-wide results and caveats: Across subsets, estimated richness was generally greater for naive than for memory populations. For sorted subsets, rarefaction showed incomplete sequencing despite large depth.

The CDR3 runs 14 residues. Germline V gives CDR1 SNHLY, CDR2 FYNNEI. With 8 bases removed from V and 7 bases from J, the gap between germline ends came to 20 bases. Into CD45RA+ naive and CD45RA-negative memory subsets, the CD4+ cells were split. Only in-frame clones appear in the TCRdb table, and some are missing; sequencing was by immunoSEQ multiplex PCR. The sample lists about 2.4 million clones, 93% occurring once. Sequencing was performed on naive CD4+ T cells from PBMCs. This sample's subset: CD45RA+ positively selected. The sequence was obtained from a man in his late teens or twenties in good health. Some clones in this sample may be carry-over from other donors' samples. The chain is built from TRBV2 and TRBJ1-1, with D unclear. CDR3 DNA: TGTGCCAGCCAGTACCAGGCGGGTGTTGGTGAAGCTTTCTTT. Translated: CASQYQAGVGEAFF. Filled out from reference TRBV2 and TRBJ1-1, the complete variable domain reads EPEVTQTPSHQVTQMGQEVILRCVPISNHLYFYWYRQILGQKVEFLVSFYNNEISEKSEIFDDQFSVERPDGSNFTLKIRSTKLEDSAMYFCASQYQAGVGEAFFGQGTRLTVV.